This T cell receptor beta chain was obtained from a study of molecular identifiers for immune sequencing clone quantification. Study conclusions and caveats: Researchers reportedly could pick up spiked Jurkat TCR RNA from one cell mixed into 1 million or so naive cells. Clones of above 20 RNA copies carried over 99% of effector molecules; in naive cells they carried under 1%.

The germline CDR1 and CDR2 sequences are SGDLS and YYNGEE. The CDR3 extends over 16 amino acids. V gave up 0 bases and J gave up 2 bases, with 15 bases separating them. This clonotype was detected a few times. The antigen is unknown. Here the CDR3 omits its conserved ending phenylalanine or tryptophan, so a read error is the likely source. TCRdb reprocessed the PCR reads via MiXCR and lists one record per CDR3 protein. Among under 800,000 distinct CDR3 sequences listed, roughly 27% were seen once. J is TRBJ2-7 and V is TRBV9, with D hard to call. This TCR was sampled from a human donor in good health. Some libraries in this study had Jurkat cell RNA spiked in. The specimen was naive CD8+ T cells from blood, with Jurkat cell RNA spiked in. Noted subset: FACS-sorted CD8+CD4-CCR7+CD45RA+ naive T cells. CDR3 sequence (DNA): TGTGCCAGCAGCGTAGGTGACTCACCGCTCGCCTACGAGCAGTACCTC. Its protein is CASSVGDSPLAYEQYL.